This TCR beta chain was identified in a study of T-cell reconstitution after alpha-beta-depleted transplantation in children. Unique molecular identifiers tagged the TCRbeta library. TCRdb used MiXCR to reprocess the PCR reads, holding one entry per CDR3 protein. There are a few hundred thousand distinct CDR3 sequences in the sample; under 13% occur only once, and around 2.5% lies in the top ten. This clonotype was detected ten times or more. V trimming: 7 bases; J trimming: 4 bases; junction bases outside the gene matches: 6. CDR3 size: 13 residues. The sequence derives from a human donor who donated a stem cell graft to a child with acute lymphoblastic leukemia. This rearrangement joins TRBV12-3 or TRBV12-4 to TRBJ1-1; 7 bases agree with TRBD1. The material was PBMCs from the stem cell graft donor, obtained from the stem cell graft. CDR3 residues: CASKTQGGTEAFF. CDR3 coding DNA: TGTGCCAGCAAAACCCAGGGGGGCACTGAAGCTTTCTTT.